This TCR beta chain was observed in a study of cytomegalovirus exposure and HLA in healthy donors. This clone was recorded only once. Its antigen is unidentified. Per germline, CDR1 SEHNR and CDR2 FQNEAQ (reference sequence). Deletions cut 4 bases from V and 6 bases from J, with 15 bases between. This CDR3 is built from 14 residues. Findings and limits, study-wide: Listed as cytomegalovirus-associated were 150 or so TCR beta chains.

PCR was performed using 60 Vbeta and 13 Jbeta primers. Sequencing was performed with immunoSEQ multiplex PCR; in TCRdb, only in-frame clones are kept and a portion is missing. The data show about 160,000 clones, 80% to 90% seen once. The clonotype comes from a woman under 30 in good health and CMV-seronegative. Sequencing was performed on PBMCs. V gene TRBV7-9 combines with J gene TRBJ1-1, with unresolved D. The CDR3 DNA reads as TGTGCCAGCAGCTCGGAGGTTTTGGGCTCTGAAGCTTTCTTT. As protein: CASSSEVLGSEAFF. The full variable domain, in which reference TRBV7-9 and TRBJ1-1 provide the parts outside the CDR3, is DTGVSQNPRHKITKRGQNVTFRCDPISEHNRLYWYRQTLGQGPEFLTYFQNEAQLEKSRLLSDRFSAERPKGSFSTLEIQRTEQGDSAMYLCASSSEVLGSEAFFGQGTRLTVV.